The entry below describes one TCR beta chain. The antigen remains undetermined. Germline V gene data show CDR1 as SGDLS and CDR2 as YYNGEE. The CDR3 totals 15 residues. Trimming stripped 3 bases from V and 2 bases from J, with 15 bases between. This specimen comes from a study of neoadjuvant anti-PD-1 for oral cavity cancer. On the study more broadly: Most patients had three to four biweekly doses of 3 mg/kg nivolumab before resection. Non-progressing patients received a fourth nivolumab dose near day 43, then surgery on days 50-56.

Clones were read by immunoSEQ multiplex PCR, and TCRdb kept only the in-frame ones, dropping some. This table holds approximately 7,100 clones, under 55% found once. Study-level results: Larger post-treatment preexisting tumor clones tracked with greater tumor shrinkage.

Stage II-IVA oral cavity squamous cell carcinoma was new and untreated by systemic or radiation therapy. The rearrangement uses TRBV9 and TRBJ2-7; D perhaps matches TRBD1 (6 bases). The material sequenced was tumor tissue, taken before nivolumab (anti-PD-1) treatment. The receptor comes from a person between 40 and 85 years old with oral cavity squamous cell carcinoma. CDR3 DNA: TGTGCCAGCAGCGCCAATCCACAGGGAACCTACGAGCAGTACTTC. Translating it yields CASSANPQGTYEQYF. The full variable domain, completed using reference TRBV9 and TRBJ2-7, is DSGVTQTPKHLITATGQRVTLRCSPRSGDLSVYWYQQSLDQGLQFLIQYYNGEERAKGNILERFSAQQFPDLHSELNLSSLELGDSALYFCASSANPQGTYEQYFGPGTRLTVT.